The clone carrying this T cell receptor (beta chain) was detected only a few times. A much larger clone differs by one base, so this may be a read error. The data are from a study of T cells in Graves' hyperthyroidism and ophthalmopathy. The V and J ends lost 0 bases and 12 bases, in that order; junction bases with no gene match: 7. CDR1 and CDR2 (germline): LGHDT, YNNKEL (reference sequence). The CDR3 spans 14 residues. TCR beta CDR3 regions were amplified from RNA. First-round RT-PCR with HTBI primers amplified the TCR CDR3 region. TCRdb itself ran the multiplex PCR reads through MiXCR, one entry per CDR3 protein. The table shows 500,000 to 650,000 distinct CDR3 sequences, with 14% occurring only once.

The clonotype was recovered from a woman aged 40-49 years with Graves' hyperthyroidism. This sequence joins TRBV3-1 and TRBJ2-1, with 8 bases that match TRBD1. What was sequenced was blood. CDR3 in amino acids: CASSQDSDRVRQFF. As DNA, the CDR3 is TGTGCCAGCAGCCAAGATTCGGACAGGGTGCGGCAGTTCTTC.